This T cell receptor (beta chain) comes out of a study of identical twins. TCRdb ran MiXCR on the 5' RACE reads and lists one entry per CDR3 protein. The data contain 690,000 or so distinct CDR3 sequences, 8.5% to 9% of them singletons. CDR3 size: 16 residues. V trimming: 2 bases; J trimming: 5 bases; junction bases outside the gene matches: 8. Germline V gene data show CDR1 as SGHVS and CDR2 as FQNEAQ. This clonotype was counted only a few times. Its antigen is currently unknown. General observations from the study: A partial confounding effect on zero-insertion analyses could come from invariant MAIT and iNKT cells.

The same sample was also used in a study of yellow fever vaccine responses in identical twins. From that paper: The authors reported partly convergent, partly personalized vaccine responses in identical twins.

This receptor was identified in a woman younger than 35 in good health. The sequencing input was PBMCs. The V call is TRBV7-8, the J call TRBJ2-5; 10 nucleotides align to TRBD2. CDR3 DNA sequence: TGTGCCAGCAGCTTAATTAGCGGGAGGCCGGGGGAGACCCAGTACTTC. Its translation: CASSLISGRPGETQYF.